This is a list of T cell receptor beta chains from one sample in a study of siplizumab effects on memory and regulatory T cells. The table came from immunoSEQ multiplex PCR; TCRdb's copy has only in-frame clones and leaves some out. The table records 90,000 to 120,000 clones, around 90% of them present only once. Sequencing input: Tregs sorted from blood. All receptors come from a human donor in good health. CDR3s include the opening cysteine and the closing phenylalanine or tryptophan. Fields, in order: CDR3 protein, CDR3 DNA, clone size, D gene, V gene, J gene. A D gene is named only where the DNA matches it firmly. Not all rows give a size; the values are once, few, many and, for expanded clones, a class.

cdr3_aa: CASGGSHTGELFF
cdr3_nt: TGTGCCAGCGGCGGATCTCACACCGGGGAGCTGTTTTTT
clone_size: .
d_call: .
v_call: TRBV11-2
j_call: TRBJ2-2

cdr3_aa: CASSFGTGSVNYEQYF
cdr3_nt: TGTGCCAGCAGTTTCGGCACAGGTAGTGTCAACTACGAGCAGTACTTC
clone_size: .
d_call: .
v_call: TRBV28
j_call: TRBJ2-7

cdr3_aa: CASSRQGGQPQHF
cdr3_nt: TGTGCCAGCAGCCGACAGGGCGGTCAGCCCCAGCATTTT
clone_size: .
d_call: TRBD1
v_call: TRBV14
j_call: TRBJ1-5

cdr3_aa: CAISETQETQYF
cdr3_nt: TGTGCCATCAGTGAGACGCAAGAGACCCAGTACTTC
clone_size: once
d_call: .
v_call: TRBV10-3
j_call: TRBJ2-5

cdr3_aa: CASSLDGQGTDTQYF
cdr3_nt: TGCGCCAGCAGCTTGGACGGACAGGGCACAGATACGCAGTATTTT
clone_size: .
d_call: TRBD1
v_call: TRBV5-1
j_call: TRBJ2-3

cdr3_aa: CASSTGGGGYTF
cdr3_nt: TGTGCCAGCAGCACCGGCGGCGGGGGCTACACCTTC
clone_size: .
d_call: .
v_call: TRBV6-6
j_call: TRBJ1-2

cdr3_aa: CASSGLAGHEQFF
cdr3_nt: TGCGCCAGCAGTGGACTAGCGGGCCATGAGCAGTTCTTC
clone_size: .
d_call: TRBD2
v_call: TRBV10-2
j_call: TRBJ2-1

cdr3_aa: CASSFQQGVYNEQFF
cdr3_nt: TGTGCCAGCAGCTTTCAGCAGGGGGTGTACAATGAGCAGTTCTTC
clone_size: .
d_call: TRBD1
v_call: TRBV7-3
j_call: TRBJ2-1

cdr3_aa: CASSYSAGGPQEQYF
cdr3_nt: TGTGCCAGCAGTTACTCGGCGGGAGGGCCTCAAGAGCAGTACTTC
clone_size: .
d_call: TRBD2
v_call: TRBV6-6
j_call: TRBJ2-7

cdr3_aa: CASSKNSYEQYF
cdr3_nt: TGTGCCAGTAGTAAAAACAGCTACGAGCAGTACTTC
clone_size: .
d_call: .
v_call: TRBV19
j_call: TRBJ2-7